Included here is one T cell receptor beta chain sequence, with context. As yet, its antigen is unknown. The data derive from a study of PD-1 blockade in mismatch repair-deficient tumors. All patients were mismatch repair deficient, assessed by either PCR or immunohistochemistry. Profiling relied on immunoSEQ multiplex PCR, and the TCRdb table lists in-frame clones only, not all of them. Seen here are 75,000 to 85,000 clones, over 75% observed once, and the top ten hold 2.5% to 3%. Study-wide findings and caveats: Tumor-resident clones, often undetectable pretreatment in blood, expanded then contracted after pembrolizumab.

This CDR3 has 16 residues. J lost 9 bases, V lost 2 bases, and 8 bases had no gene match. Germline CDR1 is KGHSH and CDR2 is LQKENI. The chain is built from TRBV18 and TRBJ2-1; TRBD2 aligns across 12 bases. The sequence was obtained from an adult with mismatch repair-deficient cancer. The material sequenced was peripheral blood, taken 12 weeks after starting pembrolizumab. CDR3 region: CASSPILAGGLGEQFF. DNA of the CDR3: TGTGCCAGCTCACCAATTCTAGCGGGAGGGCTAGGTGAGCAGTTCTTC.